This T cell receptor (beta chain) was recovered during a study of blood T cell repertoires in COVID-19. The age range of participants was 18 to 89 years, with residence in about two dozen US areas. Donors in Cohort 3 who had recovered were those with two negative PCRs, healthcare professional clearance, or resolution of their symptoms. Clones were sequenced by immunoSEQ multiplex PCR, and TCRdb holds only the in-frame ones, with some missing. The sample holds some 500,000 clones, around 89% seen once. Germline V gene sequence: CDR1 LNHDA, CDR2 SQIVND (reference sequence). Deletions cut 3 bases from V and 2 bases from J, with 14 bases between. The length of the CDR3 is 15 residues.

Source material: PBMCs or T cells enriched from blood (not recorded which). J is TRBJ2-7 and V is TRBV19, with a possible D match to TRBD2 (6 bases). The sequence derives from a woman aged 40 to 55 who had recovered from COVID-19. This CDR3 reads CASSISRTTAYEQYF. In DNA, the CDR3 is TGTGCCAGTAGTATTTCCAGGACTACCGCCTACGAGCAGTACTTC. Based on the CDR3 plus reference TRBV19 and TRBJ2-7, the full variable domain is DGGITQSPKYLFRKEGQNVTLSCEQNLNHDAMYWYRQDPGQGLRLIYYSQIVNDFQKGDIAEGYSVSREKKESFPLTVTSAQKNPTAFYLCASSISRTTAYEQYFGPGTRLTVT.